The 24 T cell receptor beta chains below were found in one sample sequenced in a study of blood T cell repertoires in COVID-19. The repertoire was sequenced with immunoSEQ multiplex PCR; TCRdb's copy has only in-frame clones and lacks some. The sample records about 160,000 clones, around 85% being singletons. Sequenced input: PBMCs or T cells enriched from blood (not recorded which). The receptors were sampled from a woman aged 35 to 49 with acute COVID-19.

The gene calls are TRBV5-1 and TRBJ2-1; D call uncertain. The germline CDR1 and CDR2 sequences are SGHRS and YFSETQ. The CDR3 loop spans 13 amino acids. Trimming shortened V by 0 bases and J by 4 bases, and 5 bases separated the two germline ends. The CDR3 loop is CASSLAVYNEQFF. For the CDR3, the DNA is TGCGCCAGCAGCTTGGCTGTTTACAATGAGCAGTTCTTC.

The CDR3 here is CASTLGVEQYF. Written as DNA, the CDR3 is TGTGCCAGCACTCTCGGGGTCGAGCAGTACTTC. The chain has TRBV6-5 and TRBJ2-7, with a possible D match to TRBD2 (5 bases). The germline V gene has CDR1 MNHEY and CDR2 SVGAGI. CDR3 size: 11 residues. V was clipped by 7 bases and J by 6 bases, with 10 bases between them.

The chain uses TRBV7-9 and TRBJ1-1, with a possible D match to TRBD1 (6 bases). Trimming took 8 bases from V and 11 from J, leaving 21 bases between them. The length of the CDR3 is 13 residues. Germline CDR1 and CDR2: SEHNR and FQNEAQ (reference sequence). DNA of the CDR3: TGTGCCAGCGGTCTCAGGGGAGTGGAAGAGGCTTTCTTT. This sequence encodes CASGLRGVEEAFF.

With regard to this clone: This CDR3 is also generated by other DNA sequences in the sample. The CDR3 reads CASSEWGTTYEQYF. The CDR3 DNA reads as TGTGCCAGCAGTGAATGGGGCACTACCTACGAGCAGTACTTC. The chain combines TRBV2 with TRBJ2-7; D may be TRBD1 (5 bases). V lost 2 bases and J lost 2, with 10 bases in between. The CDR3 is made up of 14 amino acids. Germline CDR1 SNHLY, CDR2 FYNNEI.

The chain joins TRBV27 to TRBJ2-1; 8 bases agree with TRBD2. This CDR3 comprises 16 residues. Trimming at V came to 5 bases and at J to 3 bases, leaving 9 bases not matched to a gene. Germline V gene sequence: CDR1 MNHEY, CDR2 SMNVEV (reference sequence). The CDR3 DNA is TGTGCCAGCAGTCCCGAAAGCGGGAGAGTCTACAATGAGCAGTTCTTC. This gives the protein CASSPESGRVYNEQFF.

This rearrangement joins TRBV19 to TRBJ1-3; unclear D gene. The ends were cut back, 2 bases at V and 4 bases at J, with 12 bases in the middle. This CDR3 contains 15 residues. The germline V gene encodes CDR1 LNHDA and CDR2 SQIVND (reference sequence). The CDR3 reads CASSISQARGNTIYF. CDR3 nucleotides: TGTGCCAGTAGTATATCCCAAGCGAGGGGAAACACCATATATTTT.

The rearrangement joins TRBV19 to TRBJ2-1, with D hard to call. Trimming pared 1 base from V and 0 bases from J, leaving 10 bases between. Germline V lookup: CDR1 LNHDA, CDR2 SQIVND (reference sequence). The CDR3 runs to 16 residues. CDR3 DNA sequence: TGTGCCAGTAGTATAGGAGGTTATAGCTCCTACAATGAGCAGTTCTTC. Its protein product is CASSIGGYSSYNEQFF.

This clone was found once. J is TRBJ1-1 and V is TRBV5-1, with 8 bases lining up with TRBD1. The CDR3 is 12 residues long. Trimming removed 5 bases from V and 7 bases from J; junction bases left unmatched: 4. Germline lookup yields CDR1 SGHRS and CDR2 YFSETQ. The CDR3 bases are TGCGCCAGCAGTCCAGGACAGGGTGAAGCTTTCTTT. This codes for CASSPGQGEAFF.

This clone came up many times. J is TRBJ2-3 and V is TRBV7-9, with TRBD2 matching over 7 bases. This CDR3 spans 15 amino acids. Trimming removed 9 bases from V and 1 base from J; junction bases left unmatched: 10. Germline loops: CDR1 SEHNR, CDR2 FQNEAQ (reference sequence). The chain's CDR3 is CASTREGFRTDTQYF. The CDR3 DNA sequence: TGTGCCAGTACGAGGGAGGGCTTTCGCACAGATACGCAGTATTTT.

The V call is TRBV2, the J call TRBJ1-2; a possible D gene is TRBD1 (5 bases). Germline V gene lookup returns CDR1 SNHLY and CDR2 FYNNEI. The V end was cut by 1 base, the J end by 5 bases, with 11 bases between. This CDR3 spans 14 amino acids. CDR3 amino acids: CASSEEEGRYGYTF. The DNA of the CDR3 is TGTGCCAGCAGTGAAGAGGAGGGGAGGTATGGCTACACCTTC.

The rearrangement links TRBV7-9 to TRBJ1-2; no reliable D call. With 1 base removed from V and 7 bases from J, the gap between germline ends came to 16 bases. CDR3 size: 15 residues. The germline CDR1 and CDR2 sequences are SEHNR and FQNEAQ (reference sequence). The CDR3: CASSLGPLQTIGYTF. The CDR3, as DNA: TGTGCCAGCAGCTTAGGTCCCTTACAGACTATTGGCTACACCTTC.

This chain links TRBV6-5 with TRBJ2-7; 8 bases line up with TRBD1. Germline V gene data show CDR1 as MNHEY and CDR2 as SVGAGI. This CDR3 is built from 15 residues. The junction had 9 bases not matched to a gene; V was cut back by 6 bases and J by 2 bases. The CDR3 DNA is TGTGCCAGCAGCATACGACCGGACAGGGCCTACGAGCAGTACGTC. Protein sequence: CASSIRPDRAYEQYV.

This clone was observed a few times. The CDR3 sequence: CASSQAGEGQPQHF. The CDR3 DNA reads TGTGCCAGCAGCCAAGCGGGTGAGGGTCAGCCCCAGCATTTT. J is TRBJ1-5 and V is TRBV3-1 (or the pseudogene TRBV3-2); D is undetermined. This CDR3 comprises 14 residues. V was shortened by 1 base and J by 6 bases, with 10 bases between the two germline ends. The V gene's germline CDR1 is LGHDT and CDR2 YNNKEL (reference sequence).

Many counts were recorded for this clone. The chain links TRBV19 to TRBJ2-2; the D gene is possibly TRBD1 (7 bases). This CDR3 contains 17 residues. The V gene's germline CDR1 is LNHDA and CDR2 SQIVND (reference sequence). The V gene lost 8 bases and the J gene lost 3 bases, with 22 bases spanning the gap. The CDR3 sequence: CASSSQETGRYTGELFF. DNA for the CDR3: TGTGCCAGTTCGAGCCAAGAGACAGGGAGGTACACCGGGGAGCTGTTTTTT.

This clone occurred a few times. This chain joins TRBV9 and TRBJ2-3; TRBD2 is a possible D gene (6 bases). Germline V CDR1 and CDR2: SGDLS, YYNGEE. V was pared by 1 base and J by 2 bases, with 11 bases between. The CDR3 sequence is 15 residues long. CDR3 bases: TGTGCCAGCAGCGTACAACTAGCCGCCACAGATACGCAGTATTTT. Encoded protein: CASSVQLAATDTQYF.

The V call is TRBV9, the J call TRBJ2-1; 13 bases are shared with TRBD2. The V segment lost 6 bases and the J segment 8 bases; nucleotides outside the gene matches: 8. Germline V gene data show CDR1 as SGDLS and CDR2 as YYNGEE. CDR3 size: 15 residues. The CDR3 DNA reads TGTGCCAGCATGTCGGGACTAGCGGGATTCGATGAGCAGTTCTTC. This translates into CASMSGLAGFDEQFF.

The J gene is TRBJ2-1, the V gene TRBV4-2; perhaps TRBD2 as D (6 bases). This CDR3 has 15 residues. Germline assignment: CDR1 LGHNA and CDR2 YNFKEQ. Deletions cut 4 bases from V and 4 bases from J, with 14 bases between. CDR3: CASSRGLTSYNEQFF. The CDR3, as DNA: TGTGCCAGCAGCCGAGGACTAACCTCTTACAATGAGCAGTTCTTC.

This sequence joins TRBV25-1 and TRBJ2-5; 8 bases agree with TRBD2. V lost 10 bases to trimming and J lost 1 base; unmatched junction nucleotides: 2. There are 12 residues in the CDR3. CDR1 and CDR2 from the germline V gene are MGHDK and SYGVNS. CDR3 DNA sequence: TGTGCCACCAGCGGGAGCCAAGAGACCCAGTACTTC. It is translated as CATSGSQETQYF.

The V gene is TRBV18, the J gene TRBJ1-5; TRBD1 agrees at 10 bases. The CDR3 covers 14 residues. Germline lookup yields CDR1 KGHSH and CDR2 LQKENI. The junction had 3 bases not matched to a gene; V was cut back by 5 bases and J by 5 bases. DNA of the CDR3: TGTGCCAGCTCAACCGGGACAGGGGATCAGCCCCAGCATTTT. Its translation: CASSTGTGDQPQHF.

This rearrangement joins TRBV5-4 to TRBJ2-1, with D maybe TRBD1 (6 bases). The CDR3 is 15 amino acids. CDR1 is SGHNT and CDR2 is YYREEE in the germline V gene (reference sequence). Trimming took 2 bases from V and 7 from J, leaving 16 bases between them. The CDR3 DNA follows: TGTGCCAGCAGCTTCGGCCAGGGGTTAAGAAATGAGCAGTTCTTC. Translating gives CASSFGQGLRNEQFF.

A few counts support this clone. V and J are TRBV9 and TRBJ2-4; weak D call: TRBD1 (6 bases). The CDR3 is made up of 14 amino acids. Trimming pared 3 bases from V and 1 base from J, leaving 8 bases between. Germline CDR1 SGDLS, CDR2 YYNGEE. CDR3 nucleotide sequence: TGTGCCAGCAGCGAGGGGGTTGCCAAAAACATTCAGTACTTC. Its protein is CASSEGVAKNIQYF.

The chain has TRBV12-3 or TRBV12-4 and TRBJ1-1; D is possibly TRBD1 (5 bases). With 6 bases removed from V and 6 bases from J, the gap between germline ends came to 8 bases. The CDR3 is 11 amino acids. The CDR3, as DNA: TGTGCCAGCAGGCGGGGGTCTGAAGCTTTCTTT. Encoded protein: CASRRGSEAFF.

The gene calls are TRBV3-1 (or the pseudogene TRBV3-2) and TRBJ1-5, with D uncertain. Germline assignment: CDR1 LGHDT and CDR2 YNNKEL (reference sequence). The CDR3 length is 15 residues. V was trimmed by 4 bases and J by 0 bases, leaving 10 bases between them. The chain's CDR3 is CASSLNGFSNQPQHF. For the CDR3, the DNA is TGTGCCAGCAGCCTAAACGGGTTTAGCAATCAGCCCCAGCATTTT.

This chain links TRBV7-9 with TRBJ2-5; 7 bases match TRBD1. Germline CDR1 and CDR2: SEHNR and FQNEAQ (reference sequence). V trimming: 2 bases; J trimming: 5 bases; junction bases outside the gene matches: 11. The CDR3 is 16 amino acids. CDR3 protein: CASSLPFRQGRETQYF. The CDR3, as DNA: TGTGCCAGCAGCTTACCGTTCAGACAGGGCCGGGAGACCCAGTACTTC.